This entry lists 15 T cell receptor beta chains sequenced from one sample in a study of CD8+ T cells in alopecia areata. Extracted RNA was reverse transcribed, and the resulting cDNA served as sequencing template. Here immunoSEQ multiplex PCR was the method, and the copy in TCRdb shows in-frame clones only, minus some. The table has some 110,000 clones, 58% seen once. Treatment defined: oral pan-JAK inhibitor, 5-10 mg twice daily. This material consisted of CD8+ T cells sorted from blood, taken at week 4, from a patient treated with tofacitinib. The source of these receptors is a human donor with alopecia areata.

The rearrangement uses TRBV15 and TRBJ2-5; 7 bases match TRBD2. CDR3 length: 14 residues. From germline, CDR1 is LNHNV and CDR2 YYDKDF (reference sequence). V lost 3 bases to trimming and J lost 0 bases; unmatched junction nucleotides: 1. For the CDR3, the DNA is TGTGCCACCAGCAGTGGGGGGGACCAAGAGACCCAGTACTTC. As protein: CATSSGGDQETQYF.

This clone was recorded once. The chain joins TRBV4-1 to TRBJ1-5, with D possibly matching TRBD1 (6 bases). V was cut by 4 bases and J by 4 bases, with 14 bases left in between. The CDR3 totals 15 residues. CDR1 is MGHRA and CDR2 is YSYEKL in the germline V gene. As DNA, the CDR3 is TGCGCCAGCAGCCTACGACAGGAAATGAATCAGCCCCAGCATTTT. This translates into CASSLRQEMNQPQHF.

The rearrangement uses TRBV4-3 and TRBJ1-3; D may be TRBD1 (5 bases). Germline V gene data show CDR1 as LGHNA and CDR2 as YSLEER. V lost 0 bases and J 0 bases, leaving 9 bases between the germline ends. CDR3 length: 16 residues. The CDR3 bases are TGCGCCAGCAGCCAAGATGAGGGGCCCTCTGGAAACACCATATATTTT. It yields the protein CASSQDEGPSGNTIYF.

A single count supports this clone. The gene calls are TRBV27 and TRBJ2-7; a possible D gene is TRBD1 (5 bases). The CDR3 consists of 13 residues. The germline V gene has CDR1 MNHEY and CDR2 SMNVEV (reference sequence). V dropped 6 bases and J dropped 3 bases, with 12 bases sitting between them. CDR3 in amino acids: CASRATADYEQYF. CDR3 DNA sequence: TGTGCCAGCAGGGCGACAGCCGACTACGAGCAGTACTTC.

The chain has TRBV29-1 and TRBJ1-2; a possible D gene is TRBD1 (5 bases). Trimming took off 7 bases at V and 2 bases at J, with 14 bases between the two ends. The CDR3 runs 13 residues. CDR1 SQVTM and CDR2 ANQGSEA come from the germline V gene. CDR3 sequence: CSARHSGNYGYTF. The CDR3 DNA follows: TGCAGCGCACGTCACTCAGGGAACTATGGCTACACCTTC.

The chain links TRBV10-3 to TRBJ2-7; weak D call: TRBD1 (6 bases). Germline V lookup: CDR1 ENHRY, CDR2 SYGVKD. Trimming removed 5 bases at V and 0 bases at J, with 11 bases between. The CDR3 totals 14 residues. CDR3 DNA: TGTGCCATCAGTATCACAGGGAACTCCTACGAGCAGTACTTC. The encoded protein is CAISITGNSYEQYF.

The chain is built from TRBV4-2 and TRBJ2-7, with D possibly being TRBD2 (5 bases). This CDR3 has 14 residues. With 1 base removed from V and 3 bases from J, the gap between germline ends came to 10 bases. Germline-derived CDR1 and CDR2 are LGHNA and YNFKEQ. CDR3 protein: CASSQAPGIYEQYF. DNA of the CDR3: TGTGCCAGCAGCCAAGCTCCGGGGATCTACGAGCAGTACTTC.

Only a few counts were recorded for this clone. The germline gene is not matched at one end of the junction; a read error may be the cause. This sequence joins TRBV7-7 and TRBJ2-3, with 10 bases fitting TRBD1. The CDR3 runs 15 residues. Per germline, CDR1 SSHAT and CDR2 FNYEAQ (reference sequence). Written as DNA, the CDR3 is TGTGCTAGCAGCTTAGGACAGGGGGTCACAGATACGCAGTATTTT. This gives the protein CASSLGQGVTDTQYF.

The CDR3 region has the DNA TGTGCCAGCAGTTCGAGCGCGACAGGGAACACTGAAGCTTTCTTT. Translating it yields CASSSSATGNTEAFF. This chain uses TRBV7-9 with TRBJ1-1; possibly TRBD1 for D (6 bases). Trimming removed 6 bases at V and 1 base at J, with 15 bases between. The CDR3 is 15 residues long. Germline V gene lookup returns CDR1 SEHNR and CDR2 FQNEAQ (reference sequence).

This chain connects TRBV30 to TRBJ1-1; D is uncertain. V was clipped by 4 bases and J by 4 bases, with 16 bases between them. The CDR3 has 14 residues. Germline V lookup: CDR1 GTSNPN, CDR2 SVGIG (reference sequence). The CDR3 loop is CAWIDGDWSTEAFF. For the CDR3, the DNA is TGTGCCTGGATAGATGGGGATTGGAGCACTGAAGCTTTCTTT. Supplemented by reference TRBV30 and TRBJ1-1, the full variable domain reads SQTIHQWPATLVQPVGSPLSLECTVEGTSNPNLYWYRQAAGRGLQLLFYSVGIGQISSEVPQNLSASRPQDRQFILSSKKLLLSDSGFYLCAWIDGDWSTEAFFGQGTRLTVV.

This clone was seen more than once but under ten times. This chain joins TRBV10-3 and TRBJ1-1; no clear D. From germline, CDR1 is ENHRY and CDR2 SYGVKD. The CDR3 sequence is 15 residues long. Trimming took off 2 bases at V and 0 bases at J, with 10 bases between the two ends. CDR3 nucleotide sequence: TGTGCCATCAGTGAGGTGATTGCTATGAACACTGAAGCTTTCTTT. Translation: CAISEVIAMNTEAFF.

The rearrangement joins TRBV30 to TRBJ2-1; D is perhaps TRBD1 (6 bases). Trimming removed 3 bases at V and 7 bases at J, with 16 bases between. The CDR3 loop spans 14 amino acids. The germline V gene has CDR1 GTSNPN and CDR2 SVGIG (reference sequence). This CDR3 reads CAWREPGALNEQFF. The CDR3 DNA reads as TGTGCCTGGAGAGAGCCAGGGGCGTTGAATGAGCAGTTCTTC.

This clone appeared a single time. The same CDR3 can be traced to other DNA sequences in this sample. This rearrangement joins TRBV29-1 to TRBJ1-1; a possible D gene is TRBD1 (5 bases). The ends were cut back, 3 bases at V and 4 bases at J, with 9 bases in the middle. Per germline, CDR1 SQVTM and CDR2 ANQGSEA. This CDR3 is 12 amino acids long. The CDR3 here is CSVDGGGTEAFF. The CDR3, as DNA: TGCAGCGTTGATGGGGGGGGCACTGAAGCTTTCTTT.

V usage is TRBV27 and J usage is TRBJ1-6; the D gene is possibly TRBD1 (5 bases). This CDR3 spans 14 amino acids. Germline V gene sequence: CDR1 MNHEY, CDR2 SMNVEV (reference sequence). V was shortened by 7 bases and J by 9 bases, with 16 bases between the two germline ends. In DNA, the CDR3 is TGTGCCAGCATGGTCCTAGGGCAGGGTTCACCCCTCCACTTT. Amino acids: CASMVLGQGSPLHF.

The rearrangement uses TRBV15 and TRBJ2-7; D not resolved. V shed 7 bases and J shed 6 bases, with 13 bases lying between them. Germline V CDR1 and CDR2: LNHNV, YYDKDF (reference sequence). This CDR3 comprises 12 residues. This CDR3 reads CATTNRPGEQYF. As DNA, the CDR3 is TGTGCCACCACCAACCGGCCGGGCGAGCAGTACTTC.